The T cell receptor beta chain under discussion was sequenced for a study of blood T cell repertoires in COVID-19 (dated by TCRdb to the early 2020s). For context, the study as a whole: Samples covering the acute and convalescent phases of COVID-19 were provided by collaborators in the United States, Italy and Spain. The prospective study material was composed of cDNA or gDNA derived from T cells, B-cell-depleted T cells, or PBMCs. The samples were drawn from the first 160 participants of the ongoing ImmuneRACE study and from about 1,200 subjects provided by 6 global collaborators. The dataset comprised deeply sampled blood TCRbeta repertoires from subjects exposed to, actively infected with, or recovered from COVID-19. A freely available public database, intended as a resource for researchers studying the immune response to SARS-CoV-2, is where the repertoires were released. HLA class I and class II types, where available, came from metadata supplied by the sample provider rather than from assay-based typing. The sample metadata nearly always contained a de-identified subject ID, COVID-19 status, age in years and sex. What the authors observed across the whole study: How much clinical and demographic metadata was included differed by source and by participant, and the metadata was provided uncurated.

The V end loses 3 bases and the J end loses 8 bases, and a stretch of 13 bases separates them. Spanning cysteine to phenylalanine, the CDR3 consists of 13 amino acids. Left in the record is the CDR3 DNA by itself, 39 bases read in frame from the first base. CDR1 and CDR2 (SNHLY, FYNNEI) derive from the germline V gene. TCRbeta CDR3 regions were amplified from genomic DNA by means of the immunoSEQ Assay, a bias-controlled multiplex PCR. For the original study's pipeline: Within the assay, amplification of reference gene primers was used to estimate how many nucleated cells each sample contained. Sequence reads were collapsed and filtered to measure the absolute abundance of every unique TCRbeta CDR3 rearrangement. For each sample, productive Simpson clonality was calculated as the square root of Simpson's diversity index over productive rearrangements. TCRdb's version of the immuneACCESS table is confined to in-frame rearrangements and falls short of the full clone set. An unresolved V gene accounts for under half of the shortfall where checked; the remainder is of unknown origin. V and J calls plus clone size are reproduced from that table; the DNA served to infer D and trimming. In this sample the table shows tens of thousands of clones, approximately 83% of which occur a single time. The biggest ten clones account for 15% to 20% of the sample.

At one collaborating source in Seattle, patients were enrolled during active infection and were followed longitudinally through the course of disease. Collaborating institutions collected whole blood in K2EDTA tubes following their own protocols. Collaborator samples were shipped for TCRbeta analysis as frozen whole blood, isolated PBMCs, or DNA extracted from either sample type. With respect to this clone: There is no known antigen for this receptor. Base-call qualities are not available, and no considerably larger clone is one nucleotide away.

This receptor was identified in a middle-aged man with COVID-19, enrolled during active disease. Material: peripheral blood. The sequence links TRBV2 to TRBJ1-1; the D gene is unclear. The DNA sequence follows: TGTGCCAGCAGTGACCTCGGACCGGGGGAAGCTTTCTTT. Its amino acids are CASSDLGPGEAFF.